This is a list of T cell receptor beta chains from one sample in a study of blood T cell repertoires in COVID-19. This table comes from immunoSEQ multiplex PCR, and its TCRdb copy is limited to in-frame clones, with some not included. The data contain about 490,000 clones, 75% to 90% of them singletons. The sample taken for sequencing was peripheral blood. The receptor set was obtained from a human donor in a cohort sampled during active COVID-19. CDR3s include the opening cysteine and the closing phenylalanine or tryptophan. Fields, in order: V gene, J gene, clone size, D gene, CDR3 protein, CDR3 DNA. D genes are given only for firm matches. Size values are once, few and many counts, or a class for expanded clones, and some rows have none.

TRBV7-3	TRBJ1-5	-	-	CASSLEAGSNQPQHF	TGTGCCAGCAGCTTAGAGGCGGGTTCCAATCAGCCCCAGCATTTT
TRBV6-5	TRBJ2-7	once	TRBD1	CASSLGTGAPYEQYF	TGTGCCAGCAGCCTCGGGACAGGTGCCCCATACGAGCAGTACTTC
TRBV7-2	TRBJ2-3	-	-	CASSRDMGSTDTQYF	TGTGCCAGCAGTAGGGACATGGGGAGCACAGATACGCAGTATTTT
TRBV4-1	TRBJ2-3	-	-	CASSQVTGITDTQYF	TGCGCCAGCAGCCAAGTTACAGGGATCACAGATACGCAGTATTTT
TRBV28	TRBJ1-2	-	-	CASSLASAGKFAGYTF	TGTGCCAGCAGTTTAGCATCGGCAGGGAAATTCGCTGGCTACACCTTC
TRBV11-2	TRBJ1-6	-	-	CASTWVENNSPLHF	TGTGCCAGCACCTGGGTGGAGAATAATTCACCCCTCCACTTT
TRBV3-1/TRBV3-2	TRBJ1-2	-	-	CASSQDQAYGYTF	TGTGCCAGCAGCCAAGACCAGGCCTATGGCTACACCTTC
TRBV30	TRBJ2-1	once	-	CAWTVGGNYNEQFF	TGTGCCTGGACAGTTGGCGGCAACTACAATGAGCAGTTCTTC
TRBV3-1/TRBV3-2	TRBJ2-3	-	TRBD1	CAMPQGADTQYF	TGTGCCATGCCCCAGGGGGCAGATACGCAGTATTTT
TRBV4-1	TRBJ1-5	-	-	CASSQDLSGQGKNQPQHF	TGCGCCAGCAGCCAAGATTTGAGTGGGCAGGGCAAAAATCAGCCCCAGCATTTT
TRBV5-1	TRBJ2-3	-	-	CASSLGLGLSTDTQYF	TGCGCCAGCAGCTTGGGTCTGGGCCTGAGCACAGATACGCAGTATTTT
TRBV19	TRBJ2-1	-	-	CASSIDTGLTYNEQFF	TGTGCCAGTAGTATAGATACAGGTCTTACCTACAATGAGCAGTTCTTC
TRBV6-5	TRBJ1-2	-	TRBD1	CASRQGEDGYTF	TGTGCCAGCCGACAGGGTGAAGATGGCTACACCTTC
TRBV7-3	TRBJ2-2	-	-	CASSPQGGELFF	TGTGCCAGCAGCCCTCAGGGAGGGGAGCTGTTTTTT
TRBV19	TRBJ1-1	-	TRBD1	CASSTQGARNTEAFF	TGTGCCAGTAGTACACAGGGGGCTCGGAACACTGAAGCTTTCTTT
TRBV28	TRBJ2-7	-	-	CASSDLRDSDEQYF	TGTGCCAGCAGTGATCTGCGAGATTCGGACGAGCAGTACTTC
TRBV6-5	TRBJ2-7	-	TRBD1	CASDRVGYEQYF	TGTGCCAGCGACAGGGTAGGTTACGAGCAGTACTTC
TRBV9	TRBJ2-1	-	TRBD2	CASSVRGLNEQFF	TGTGCCAGCAGCGTACGGGGACTAAATGAGCAGTTCTTC
TRBV7-2	TRBJ2-1	-	-	CASSLARLARQFF	TGTGCCAGCAGCTTAGCGCGGCTAGCGAGGCAGTTCTTC
TRBV12-3/TRBV12-4	TRBJ1-2	-	TRBD1	CASRETGDYGYTF	TGTGCCAGCAGGGAAACAGGGGACTATGGCTACACCTTC
TRBV6-1	TRBJ1-5	-	-	CASSEASRNQPQHF	TGTGCCAGCAGTGAAGCGAGCCGGAATCAGCCCCAGCATTTT
TRBV7-2	TRBJ2-3	-	-	CASSPTGTAISDTQYF	TGTGCCAGCAGCCCGACCGGGACTGCCATTTCAGATACGCAGTATTTT
TRBV5-1	TRBJ1-2	-	-	CASSLGQAANYGYTF	TGCGCCAGCAGCTTGGGTCAGGCCGCCAACTATGGCTACACCTTC
TRBV7-8	TRBJ2-2	-	-	CASSPRQNTGELFF	TGTGCCAGCAGCCCACGACAGAACACCGGGGAGCTGTTTTTT
TRBV29-1	TRBJ2-7	-	-	CSVEDPTRTYEQYF	TGCAGCGTTGAAGATCCGACAAGAACCTACGAGCAGTACTTC
TRBV7-6	TRBJ1-4	-	TRBD1	CASSPSNRGGEKLFF	TGTGCCAGCAGCCCCTCGAACAGGGGAGGCGAAAAACTGTTTTTT
TRBV9	TRBJ2-7	-	TRBD2	CASSDPNWTSGFSYEQYF	TGTGCCAGCAGCGACCCCAACTGGACTAGCGGCTTCTCCTACGAGCAGTACTTC
TRBV5-5	TRBJ2-3	-	-	CASSTSEGVRFTDTQYF	TGTGCCAGCAGCACCTCGGAGGGAGTGAGGTTCACAGATACGCAGTATTTT
TRBV5-5	TRBJ2-7	-	TRBD1	CASSIGTGDRSYEQYF	TGTGCCAGCAGCATCGGGACAGGGGATAGGTCCTACGAGCAGTACTTC
TRBV11-2	TRBJ2-7	-	-	CASSLARTEVNEQYF	TGTGCCAGCAGCTTAGCTAGGACAGAAGTCAACGAGCAGTACTTC
TRBV30	TRBJ1-3	-	-	CAWTMSASTTIYF	TGTGCCTGGACCATGTCCGCCAGTACCACCATATATTTT
TRBV19	TRBJ1-2	-	TRBD1	CASSHGDRGLGYTF	TGTGCCAGTAGCCACGGCGACAGGGGGCTTGGCTACACCTTC
TRBV9	TRBJ1-4	-	-	CASSVDPGATNEKLFF	TGTGCCAGCAGCGTAGACCCGGGTGCAACTAATGAAAAACTGTTTTTT
TRBV11-3	TRBJ2-7	-	-	CASSLKGSYEQYF	TGTGCCAGCAGCTTAAAGGGGTCCTACGAGCAGTACTTC
TRBV29-1	TRBJ2-1	-	-	CSVDRRAGFLTYNEQFF	TGCAGCGTTGATCGGCGGGCCGGTTTTTTGACCTACAATGAGCAGTTCTTC
TRBV7-3	TRBJ2-3	-	-	CASSLTVLSTDTQYF	TGTGCCAGCAGCCTTACTGTGCTTAGCACAGATACGCAGTATTTT
TRBV9	TRBJ1-5	-	TRBD1	CASSPGQAQSQPQHF	TGTGCCAGCAGCCCGGGACAGGCCCAATCGCAGCCCCAGCATTTT
TRBV7-6	TRBJ2-6	-	TRBD1	CASSLAGQPNSGANVLTF	TGTGCCAGCAGCTTAGCGGGACAGCCGAACTCTGGGGCCAACGTCCTGACTTTC
TRBV5-4	TRBJ2-2	-	TRBD2	CASSGGTSGRGNTGELFF	TGTGCCAGCAGCGGCGGGACTAGCGGGAGGGGGAACACCGGGGAGCTGTTTTTT
TRBV28	TRBJ1-5	-	-	CASSLNRTPRSNQPQHF	TGTGCCAGCAGTTTGAACAGGACCCCAAGGAGCAATCAGCCCCAGCATTTT
TRBV30	TRBJ2-1	-	-	CAWSAGSFPDEQFF	TGTGCCTGGAGTGCGGGAAGTTTTCCCGATGAGCAGTTCTTC
TRBV6-2/TRBV6-3	TRBJ2-1	-	TRBD1	CASSPGQARPYNEQFF	TGTGCCAGCAGTCCAGGACAGGCCCGTCCCTACAATGAGCAGTTCTTC
TRBV30	TRBJ1-5	-	-	CAWSGQSNQPQHF	TGTGCCTGGTCAGGCCAAAGCAATCAGCCCCAGCATTTT
TRBV7-2	TRBJ1-2	many	TRBD1	CASSLGSGGTDYGYTF	TGTGCCAGCAGCTTGGGCAGCGGCGGGACAGACTATGGCTACACCTTC